This TCR beta chain appears in the sequencing data of a study of blood T cell repertoires in COVID-19 (dated by TCRdb to 2018 to 2020). General notes on the study: Collaborator samples came from the United States, Italy and Spain and covered acute and convalescent phases of COVID-19. Where HLA class I and class II types were available, the types were taken from metadata supplied by the sample provider, not from assay-based typing. Subjects who had been exposed to COVID-19, were actively infected with it, or had recovered from it provided the deeply sampled blood TCRbeta repertoires that made up the dataset. Sample metadata almost always included a de-identified subject ID, COVID-19 status, age in years and sex. The repertoires were made available in a free public database intended to serve as a resource for research on the immune response to SARS-CoV-2. The material from the prospective study consisted of cDNA or gDNA derived from T cells, B-cell-depleted T cells, or PBMCs. The samples were drawn from two sources: the first 160 participants of the ongoing ImmuneRACE study, and 1,254 subjects contributed by 6 global collaborators. The study at large found these results: The amount of clinical and demographic metadata varied by source and participant and was provided uncurated.

Collaborating institutions collected whole blood in K2EDTA tubes following their own protocols. For TCRbeta analysis, collaborator samples were shipped as frozen whole blood, as isolated PBMCs, or as DNA extracted from either sample type. The CDR3 holds 15 amino acids from the cysteine to the phenylalanine. CDR3 DNA is the only sequence kept; it has 45 bases, read in frame from the first base. According to the germline V gene, CDR1 reads SGHRS and CDR2 reads YFSETQ. V is pruned by 4 bases and J by 2 bases, leaving 7 bases of the junction without a gene match. The immunoSEQ Assay, a bias-controlled multiplex PCR, was used to amplify TCRbeta CDR3 regions from genomic DNA. Regarding the original processing steps: Within the assay, amplification of reference gene primers was used to estimate how many nucleated cells each sample contained. Sequence reads were collapsed and filtered to measure the absolute abundance of every unique TCRbeta CDR3 rearrangement. For each sample, productive Simpson clonality was calculated as the square root of Simpson's diversity index across productive rearrangements. TCRdb holds this immuneACCESS table with in-frame rearrangements only. Some clones are missing; in checked studies, unresolved V genes explain under half, and the rest has no known cause. The DNA gave D and trimming, while V, J and clone size come from that table. A total of tens of thousands of clones appear in this sample, approximately 86% of them only once. The ten largest account for more than 1.5% of the sample.

Comment on this clone: Its antigen remains undetermined. Per-base qualities were not stored, and no clone one base away is much larger.

This sequence was found in a woman at least 80 years old with active or convalescent COVID-19. Material: peripheral blood. The chain links TRBV5-1 with TRBJ2-3; 7 central bases correspond to TRBD1. The bases read TGCGCCAGCAGCCTGTATGGGACAGACACAGATACGCAGTATTTT. This gives the protein CASSLYGTDTDTQYF.